These 17 T cell receptor beta chains share one sample of origin, sequenced in a study of multiple sclerosis patients with progressive multifocal leukoencephalopathy. Using immunoSEQ multiplex PCR, the repertoire was profiled, and TCRdb retains in-frame clones only, with some absent. Of 25,000 to 35,000 clones in the sample, approximately 92% were seen once. Time point indicated: before natalizumab initiation. The source material was PBMCs. These receptors were obtained from a young man with multiple sclerosis.

The J gene is TRBJ2-7, the V gene TRBV5-1; 15 bases fit TRBD2. CDR3 length: 14 residues. CDR1 and CDR2 (germline): SGHRS, YFSETQ. J lost 4 bases, V lost 4 bases, and 0 bases had no gene match. For the CDR3, the DNA is TGCGCCAGCAGCGGGACTAGCGGGAGGTACGAGCAGTACTTC. This codes for CASSGTSGRYEQYF. Looking up the rest from reference TRBV5-1 and TRBJ2-7 gives the full variable domain: KAGVTQTPRYLIKTRGQQVTLSCSPISGHRSVSWYQQTPGQGLQFLFEYFSETQRNKGNFPGRFSGRQFSNSRSEMNVSTLELGDSALYLCASSGTSGRYEQYFGPGTRLTVT.

V and J are TRBV9 and TRBJ1-3; D ambiguous. Per germline, CDR1 SGDLS and CDR2 YYNGEE. The CDR3 is 14 amino acids. V shed 2 bases and J shed 4 bases, with 10 bases lying between them. CDR3 residues: CASSVTTPGNTIYF. The DNA for the CDR3 is TGTGCCAGCAGCGTTACTACCCCCGGAAACACCATATATTTT.

The chain recombines TRBV27 with TRBJ2-3; TRBD2 agrees at 12 bases. The CDR3 consists of 16 residues. V dropped 3 bases and J dropped 3; count of bases not matched to a gene: 4. From germline, CDR1 is MNHEY and CDR2 SMNVEV (reference sequence). CDR3 in amino acids: CASSFLAGGPTDTQYF. As DNA, the CDR3 is TGTGCCAGCAGTTTTCTAGCGGGAGGGCCAACAGATACGCAGTATTTT.

The V call is TRBV27, the J call TRBJ2-7; 9 bases map to TRBD1. The CDR3 consists of 15 residues. Germline V gene data show CDR1 as MNHEY and CDR2 as SMNVEV (reference sequence). V was clipped by 8 bases and J by 2 bases; unmatched bases: 10. The DNA of the CDR3 is TGTGCCAGCTGGGGTTTGGGACAGGGCCCCTACGAGCAGTACTTC. Amino acid sequence: CASWGLGQGPYEQYF.

In this sample, this clone turned up once. The chain uses TRBV14 and TRBJ2-5, with TRBD1 identical over 9 bases. Germline loops: CDR1 SGHDN, CDR2 FVKESK. V was pared by 5 bases and J by 1 base, with 8 bases of the junction left unmatched. The CDR3 consists of 16 residues. CDR3 protein: CASSGWGQGFQETQYF. The CDR3 region has the DNA TGTGCCAGCAGCGGATGGGGACAGGGCTTCCAAGAGACCCAGTACTTC.

This clone was detected only a few times. The rearrangement links TRBV29-1 to TRBJ2-5; D is possibly TRBD1 (5 bases). The CDR3 runs 14 residues. CDR1 and CDR2 (germline): SQVTM, ANQGSEA. The germline V and J ends were trimmed by 7 bases and 2 bases, with 17 bases remaining between them. For the CDR3, the DNA is TGCAGCGCTTTGCCGACAGACCGTCAAGAGACCCAGTACTTC. Residues: CSALPTDRQETQYF. Full variable domain (remainder filled in from reference TRBV29-1 and TRBJ2-5): SAVISQKPSRDICQRGTSLTIQCQVDSQVTMMFWYRQQPGQSLTLIATANQGSEATYESGFVIDKFPISRPNLTFSTLTVSNMSPEDSSIYLCSALPTDRQETQYFGPGTRLLVL.

A single count supports this clone. The chain couples TRBV11-2 to TRBJ2-3; 9 bases map to TRBD2. The CDR3 contains 13 residues. The V and J ends lost 5 bases and 3 bases, in that order; junction bases with no gene match: 0. From germline, CDR1 is SGHAT and CDR2 FQNNGV. CDR3 bases: TGTGCCAGCAGCGGACTAGCGACAGATACGCAGTATTTT. Protein product: CASSGLATDTQYF.

The chain uses TRBV30 and TRBJ2-7; possibly TRBD2 for D (6 bases). Trimming stripped 2 bases from V and 7 bases from J, with 15 bases between. This CDR3 region has 13 residues. Germline loops: CDR1 GTSNPN, CDR2 SVGIG (reference sequence). The CDR3 loop is CAWSLTRSGEQYF. As DNA, the CDR3 is TGTGCCTGGAGTCTTACTAGGAGCGGGGAGCAGTACTTC.

This chain connects TRBV18 to TRBJ2-5, with 7 nucleotides matching TRBD2. This CDR3 region has 15 residues. Germline loops: CDR1 KGHSH, CDR2 LQKENI. Germline trimming cut 2 bases from V and 6 bases from J; bases unmatched to any gene: 9. DNA of the CDR3: TGTGCCAGCTCACCAAGGGAGGGGTTGACGAAGACCCAGTACTTC. Translation: CASSPREGLTKTQYF.

The genes are TRBV27 and TRBJ2-4, with D tentatively TRBD1 (5 bases). The V gene lost 8 bases and the J gene lost 6 bases, with 17 bases spanning the gap. Germline CDR1 is MNHEY and CDR2 is SMNVEV (reference sequence). This CDR3 has 14 amino acids. The CDR3 sequence: CASATVRRRNIQYF. The CDR3, as DNA: TGTGCCAGCGCGACAGTGAGGCGCAGAAACATTCAGTACTTC.

J is TRBJ2-5 and V is TRBV5-1; D unresolved. There are 15 residues in the CDR3. Germline loops: CDR1 SGHRS, CDR2 YFSETQ. The V and J ends lost 1 base and 4 bases respectively, with 14 bases between them. CDR3 residues: CASSLSVAGLETQYF. Written as DNA, the CDR3 is TGCGCCAGCAGCTTGTCAGTAGCCGGGCTAGAGACCCAGTACTTC. Full variable domain (missing parts from reference TRBV5-1 and TRBJ2-5): KAGVTQTPRYLIKTRGQQVTLSCSPISGHRSVSWYQQTPGQGLQFLFEYFSETQRNKGNFPGRFSGRQFSNSRSEMNVSTLELGDSALYLCASSLSVAGLETQYFGPGTRLLVL.

The rearrangement joins TRBV15 to TRBJ2-7; 8 bases map to TRBD2. This CDR3 contains 15 residues. From germline, CDR1 is LNHNV and CDR2 YYDKDF (reference sequence). The junction had 8 bases not matched to a gene; V was cut back by 0 bases and J by 7 bases. CDR3 sequence reads: CATSRDLGLAEEQYF. In DNA, the CDR3 is TGTGCCACCAGCAGAGATCTTGGACTAGCTGAAGAGCAGTACTTC. Full variable domain (remainder filled in from reference TRBV15 and TRBJ2-7): DAMVIQNPRYQVTQFGKPVTLSCSQTLNHNVMYWYQQKSSQAPKLLFHYYDKDFNNEADTPDNFQSRRPNTSFCFLDIRSPGLGDTAMYLCATSRDLGLAEEQYFGPGTRLTVT.

V and J are TRBV4-3 and TRBJ2-2; 12 nucleotides agree with TRBD2. V dropped 0 bases and J dropped 6; count of bases not matched to a gene: 8. The germline V gene has CDR1 LGHNA and CDR2 YSLEER. The CDR3 runs to 18 residues. CDR3 DNA: TGCGCCAGCAGCCAAGAGTCCGGACTAGCGGGAAGATCCGGGGAGCTGTTTTTT. This gives the protein CASSQESGLAGRSGELFF.

The chain uses TRBV4-1 and TRBJ2-3; D unclear. CDR1 and CDR2 from the germline V gene are MGHRA and YSYEKL. This CDR3 is 15 amino acids long. V lost 1 base, J lost 1 base, and 9 bases lay in between. CDR3: CASSQVGQRTDTQYF. CDR3 nucleotide sequence: TGCGCCAGCAGCCAAGTAGGGCAGCGCACAGATACGCAGTATTTT.

The chain has TRBV6-6 and TRBJ2-4, with 8 bases that match TRBD1. Germline CDR1 MNHNY, CDR2 SVGAGI (reference sequence). J was trimmed by 0 bases and V by 6 bases; bases with no gene match: 7. The CDR3 is 16 residues long. The CDR3 DNA reads as TGTGCCAGCAGCCTTGGACAGGGTACAGCCAAAAACATTCAGTACTTC. It specifies CASSLGQGTAKNIQYF.

This clone was picked up one time. J is TRBJ2-1 and V is TRBV10-1, with D possibly matching TRBD2 (6 bases). V dropped 8 bases and J dropped 0 bases, with 11 bases sitting between them. CDR3 length: 14 residues. Germline values: CDR1 WNHNN, CDR2 SYGVQD (reference sequence). The CDR3 DNA follows: TGCGCCAGCCTGGGACTCGTCTCCTACAATGAGCAGTTCTTC. Translated, it gives CASLGLVSYNEQFF.

This sequence joins TRBV14 and TRBJ2-1; D remains ambiguous. V gave up 1 base and J gave up 0 bases, with 7 bases separating them. CDR1 and CDR2 from the germline V gene are SGHDN and FVKESK. CDR3 size: 15 residues. DNA of the CDR3: TGTGCCAGCAGCCAAGTAACCCACTCCTACAATGAGCAGTTCTTC. Its translation is CASSQVTHSYNEQFF.